This T cell receptor (beta chain) was sequenced for a study of molecular identifiers for immune sequencing clone quantification. Study information: The replicate experiment used RNA from 20,000 or 100,000 naive CD8 cells. This RNA was split into five aliquots, and four of them were sequenced.

TCRdb fed the PCR reads into MiXCR, producing one record per CDR3 protein. Among 45,000 to 65,000 distinct CDR3 sequences listed, less than 25% were seen once. This clonotype was seen a few times. Trimming cost V 6 bases and J 0 bases; bases outside gene matches: 8. From germline, CDR1 is SEHNR and CDR2 FQNEAQ (reference sequence). The CDR3 totals 16 residues. The source of this sequence is a human donor in good health. Some libraries in this study had Jurkat cell RNA spiked in. This chain links TRBV7-9 with TRBJ1-3, with 7 bases that match TRBD1. Sequenced: naive CD8+ T cells from blood, with Jurkat cell RNA spiked in. Subset denoted: FACS-sorted CD8+CD4-CCR7+CD45RA+ naive T cells. CDR3 DNA sequence: TGTGCCAGCAGTACCCAGGGGGGTCTCTCTGGAAACACCATATATTTT. This translates into CASSTQGGLSGNTIYF.